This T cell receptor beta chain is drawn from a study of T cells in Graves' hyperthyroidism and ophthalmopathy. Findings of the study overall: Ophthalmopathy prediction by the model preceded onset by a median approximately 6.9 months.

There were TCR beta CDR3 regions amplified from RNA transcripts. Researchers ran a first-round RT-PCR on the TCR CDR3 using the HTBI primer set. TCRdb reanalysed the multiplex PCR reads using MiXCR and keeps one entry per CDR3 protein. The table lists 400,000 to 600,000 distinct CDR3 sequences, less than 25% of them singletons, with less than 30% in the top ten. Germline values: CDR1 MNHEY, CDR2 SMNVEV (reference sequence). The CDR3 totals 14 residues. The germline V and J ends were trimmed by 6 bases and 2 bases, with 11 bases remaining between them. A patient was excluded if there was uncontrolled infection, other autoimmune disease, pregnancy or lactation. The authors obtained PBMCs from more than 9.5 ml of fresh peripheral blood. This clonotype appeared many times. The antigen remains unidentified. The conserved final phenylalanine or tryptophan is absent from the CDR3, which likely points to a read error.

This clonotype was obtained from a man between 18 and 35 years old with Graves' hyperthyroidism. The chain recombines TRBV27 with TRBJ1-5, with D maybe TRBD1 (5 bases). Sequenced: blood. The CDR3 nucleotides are TGTGCCAGCAGCACAGGTATGGGCAATCAGCCCCAGCATCTT. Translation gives CASSTGMGNQPQHL.